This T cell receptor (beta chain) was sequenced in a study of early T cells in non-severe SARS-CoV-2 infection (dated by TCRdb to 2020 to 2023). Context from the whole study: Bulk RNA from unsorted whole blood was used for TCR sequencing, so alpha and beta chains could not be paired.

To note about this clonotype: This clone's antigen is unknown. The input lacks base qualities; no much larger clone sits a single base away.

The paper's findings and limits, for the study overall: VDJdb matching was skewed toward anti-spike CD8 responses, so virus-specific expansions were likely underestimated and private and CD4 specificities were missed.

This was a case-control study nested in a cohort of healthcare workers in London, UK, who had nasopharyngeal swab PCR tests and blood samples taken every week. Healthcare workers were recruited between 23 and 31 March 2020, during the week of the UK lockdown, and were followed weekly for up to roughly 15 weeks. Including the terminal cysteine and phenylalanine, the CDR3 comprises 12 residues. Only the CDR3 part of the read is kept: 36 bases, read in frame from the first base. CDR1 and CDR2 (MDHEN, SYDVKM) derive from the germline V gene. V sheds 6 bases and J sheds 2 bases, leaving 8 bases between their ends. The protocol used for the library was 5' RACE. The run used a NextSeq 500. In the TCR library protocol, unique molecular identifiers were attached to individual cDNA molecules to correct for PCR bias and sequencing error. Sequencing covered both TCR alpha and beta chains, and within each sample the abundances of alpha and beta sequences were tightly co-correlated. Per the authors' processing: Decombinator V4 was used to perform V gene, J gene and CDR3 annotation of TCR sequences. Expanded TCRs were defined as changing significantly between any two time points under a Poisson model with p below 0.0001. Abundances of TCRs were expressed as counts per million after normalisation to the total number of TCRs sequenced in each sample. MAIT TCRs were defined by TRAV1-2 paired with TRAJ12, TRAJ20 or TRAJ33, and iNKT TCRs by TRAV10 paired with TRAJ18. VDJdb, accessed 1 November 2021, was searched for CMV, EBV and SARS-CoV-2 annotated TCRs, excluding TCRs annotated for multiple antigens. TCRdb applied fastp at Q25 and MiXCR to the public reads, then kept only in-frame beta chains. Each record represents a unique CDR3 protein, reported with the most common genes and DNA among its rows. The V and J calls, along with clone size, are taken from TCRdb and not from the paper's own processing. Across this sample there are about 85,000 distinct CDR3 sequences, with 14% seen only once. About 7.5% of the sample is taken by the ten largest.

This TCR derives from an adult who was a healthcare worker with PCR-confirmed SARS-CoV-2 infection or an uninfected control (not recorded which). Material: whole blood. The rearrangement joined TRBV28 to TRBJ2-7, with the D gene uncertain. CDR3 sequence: CASSEFAYEQYF. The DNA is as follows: TGTGCCAGCAGCGAGTTCGCCTACGAGCAGTACTTC.